The present TCR beta chain was sequenced within a study of shared clonotypes between healthy human individuals (TCRdb year 2020). Background on the whole study: Two women and three men aged 18 to 49 years were included in the cohort. To estimate repertoire size and how much clonotypes are shared between individuals, the study performed deep sequencing of blood TCR repertoires from 4 to 6 healthy adults. To increase sequencing depth and limit assay-specific biases, different laboratories used diverse techniques to prepare libraries and sequence TCR repertoires. Per donor, leukapheresis produced somewhere between about 0.8 and 9 billion PBMCs.

Using the deep immunoSEQ assay, TCR CDR3 regions were amplified from genomic DNA by multiplex PCR. Extracted genomic DNA from each cell subset was spread evenly across all wells of several immunoSEQ 96-well plates, with each plate serving as a replicate. Each replicate PCR for unsorted PBMC received roughly 300 ng genomic DNA, equal to about 30,000 T cell genomes. Genomic DNA from unsorted PBMC was sequenced over ten immunoSEQ deep assay plates. The purified libraries were quantified using a Qubit 3.0 fluorometer, sized with a Bioanalyzer 2100, and then quantified again using the KAPA Library Quantification kit. A separate single-read 150-cycle Illumina NextSeq 550 flow cell was used to sequence each immunoSEQ 96-well plate. Turning to the authors' computational methods: The immunoSEQ output contained only junctional sequences without quality scores, so filtering could not match that applied to full-length reads. To assign V/J genes and CDR3, sequences were annotated using PyIR, a Python wrapper for IgBLAST v1.9, with IMGT germline references. Any read was removed if the V/J assignment was weak (E-value above 1e-6), the CDR3 was missing, or the read contained stop codons, out-of-frame junctions, or ambiguous translated residues. V3J clonotypes were defined as sequences sharing the same inferred V gene, J gene, and CDR3 amino acid sequence. The percentage overlap between two repertoires was calculated by dividing the number of shared unique clonotypes by the size of the smaller repertoire. Three approaches were used to assess repertoire richness: RTK rarefaction, the Chao1 estimator, and Recon v2.1 estimates of unobserved clonotypes. The clones in this table, taken by TCRdb from immuneACCESS, are in-frame only. Not every clone is retained; where verified, under half of the shortfall comes from an unresolved V gene, and the cause of the rest is unknown. V, J and clone size are taken as reported in that table, and D and trimming were inferred from the DNA itself. The sample table records 400,000 to 550,000 clones; 79% of these occur just once. Jointly, the top ten make up approximately 12% of the sample.

The donors were healthy, HIV-negative adults who had no recently reported acute infections or vaccinations. Every donor was a Caucasian adult residing in Nashville, Tennessee, USA. For unsorted samples, 75 million to 90 million PBMCs were counted, and genomic DNA was extracted using the QIAamp DNA Blood Mini kit. After blood collection by leukapheresis, PBMCs were isolated using Ficoll-Histopaque density gradient centrifugation and then cryopreserved in the vapor phase of liquid nitrogen. With respect to this clone: Its recognized antigen is unknown. Base qualities are not provided; no much larger clone lies one nucleotide away.

The CDR3, from cysteine to phenylalanine, totals 15 residues. The retained sequence is limited to the CDR3, 45 bases, with the frame set at the first base. The V end gives up 7 bases and the J end 0 bases, leaving 7 bases in the junction not matched to a gene. The germline V gene yields MNHNS for CDR1 and SASEGT for CDR2. Findings and caveats that apply to the study as a whole: The genetic and exposure-history diversity represented was limited by the small number of donors. Sampling was restricted to blood, and TCR repertoires in tissues likely differ from the TCR repertoires found in blood. Based on pairwise subsampling, the degree of clonotype sharing among donors was expected to be affected by sequencing depth.

The V and J genes are TRBV6-1 and TRBJ2-7; the central 9 bases match TRBD1. The receptor was derived from a woman in her forties in good health. Some clones in this sample may be carry-over from other donors' samples. The sequencing sample was made of PBMCs. The CDR3 protein: CASTADRGSSYEQYF. The bases read TGTGCCAGCACCGCGGACAGGGGATCCTCCTACGAGCAGTACTTC.